Listed below are T cell receptor beta chains from one sample, sequenced in a study of Graves' ophthalmopathy and Graves' hyperthyroidism. TCRdb processed the multiplex PCR reads anew with MiXCR; each CDR3 protein has one entry. The profile shows 210,000 or so distinct CDR3 sequences, roughly 29% of them singletons. Sample: peripheral blood. The receptor source for this set is a man in his fifties with Graves' ophthalmopathy. Both conserved end residues are part of each CDR3. A D gene is named only where the DNA matches it firmly. Only some rows state a clone size, as once, few, many or a class for expanded clones.

>TRBV7-2|TRBJ1-3|-|-
CASSLGGPSGNTIYF
TGTGCCAGCAGCTTAGGAGGGCCAAGCGGGAACACCATATATTTT
>TRBV11-2|TRBJ1-5|-|many
CASSLDPGRNQPQHF
TGTGCCAGCAGCTTAGATCCAGGTCGGAATCAGCCCCAGCATTTT
>TRBV29-1|TRBJ2-3|-|many
CSARQATSTDTQYF
TGCAGCGCACGACAGGCTACTAGCACAGATACGCAGTATTTT
>TRBV27|TRBJ1-2|TRBD1|few
CASRTGNSPIYGYTF
TGTGCCAGCAGGACAGGGAATAGCCCTATCTATGGCTACACCTTC
>TRBV5-1|TRBJ2-5|-|many
CASSLEGIQETQYF
TGCGCCAGCAGCTTGGAAGGGATTCAAGAGACCCAGTACTTC
>TRBV6-2/TRBV6-3|TRBJ2-7|-|many
CASSYSHHPYEQYF
TGTGCCAGCAGTTACTCGCACCACCCCTACGAGCAGTACTTC
>TRBV28|TRBJ2-7|TRBD1|many
CASSLFSGQGPYEQYF
TGTGCCAGCAGTTTATTCTCGGGACAGGGACCCTACGAGCAGTACTTC
>TRBV28|TRBJ1-5|-|many
CASSFQGRNQPQHF
TGTGCCAGCAGTTTCCAGGGGCGCAATCAGCCCCAGCATTTT
>TRBV10-3|TRBJ1-1|-|-
CATTGGRGTEAFF
TGTGCCACCACTGGGGGGAGGGGCACTGAAGCTTTCTTT
>TRBV20-1|TRBJ1-2|-|-
CSAAGTAGRGYTF
TGCAGTGCAGCCGGGACCGCCGGACGCGGCTACACCTTC
>TRBV19|TRBJ1-1|TRBD1|many
CASSTTGTGGGNTEAFF
TGTGCCAGTAGTACTACCGGGACAGGGGGGGGGAACACTGAAGCTTTCTTT
>TRBV12-3/TRBV12-4|TRBJ1-3|TRBD1|many
CASSLEGASGNTIYF
TGTGCCAGCAGTTTAGAGGGGGCCTCTGGAAACACCATATATTTT
>TRBV28|TRBJ1-5|-|-
CASSLAGGAGQPQHF
TGTGCCAGCAGTTTAGCGGGGGGCGCCGGACAGCCCCAGCATTTT
>TRBV4-3|TRBJ2-2|-|-
CASSQDEGAGVTGELFF
TGCGCCAGCAGCCAAGATGAAGGGGCTGGGGTCACCGGGGAGCTGTTTTTT
>TRBV6-2/TRBV6-3|TRBJ2-7|TRBD1|many
CASSDGTAYEQYF
TGTGCCAGCAGTGACGGGACAGCCTACGAGCAGTACTTC
>TRBV3-1|TRBJ2-5|-|many
CASSPSLEIYETQYF
TGTGCCAGCAGCCCGTCGCTAGAAATCTACGAGACCCAGTACTTC
>TRBV28|TRBJ2-7|TRBD2|few
CASSFGTSNEQYF
TGTGCCAGCAGTTTCGGGACTAGCAACGAGCAGTACTTC
>TRBV6-1|TRBJ2-5|TRBD1|-
CASRPTGGRQETQYF
TGTGCCAGCAGGCCGACAGGGGGTAGGCAAGAGACCCAGTACTTC
>TRBV29-1|TRBJ1-1|-|many
CSVEDRGVWNTEAFF
TGCAGCGTTGAAGACAGGGGCGTATGGAACACTGAAGCTTTCTTT